A selection of T cell receptor beta chains follows, all from one sample in a study of blood T cell repertoires in COVID-19. Only in-frame clones appear in the TCRdb table, and some are missing; sequencing was by immunoSEQ multiplex PCR. The sample holds under 200,000 clones; roughly 86% are singletons and the top ten take 7%. Sequencing was performed on peripheral blood. These receptors all stem from a man between 50 and 59 years old with active or convalescent COVID-19. Both conserved end residues are part of each CDR3. A D gene is named only where the DNA matches it firmly. Clone size is shown for a subset of rows, as once, few, many or a class of expanded clone.

V	J	size	D	DNA	CDR3
TRBV25-1	TRBJ1-4	NA	TRBD1	TGTGCCAGCAGTGACCTCGGGACAGGGTCAGAAAAACTGTTTTTT	CASSDLGTGSEKLFF
TRBV7-2	TRBJ2-7	NA	TRBD2	TGTGCCAGCAGCCAAAGGACTAGCGGTCCCTACGAGCAGTACTTC	CASSQRTSGPYEQYF
TRBV4-1	TRBJ1-2	once	TRBD1	TGCGCCAGCAGCCTCGCCGGGACAGCCGTAGGGGGCTACACCTTC	CASSLAGTAVGGYTF
TRBV4-3	TRBJ1-4	NA	TRBD1	TGCGCCAGCAGCCAAGCAACCGGGGGACAGGGGAGGAATGAAAAACTGTTTTTT	CASSQATGGQGRNEKLFF
TRBV5-1	TRBJ2-7	NA	NA	TGCGCCAGCAGCCGGGAGCGGCGGAGCTCCTACGAGCAGTACTTC	CASSRERRSSYEQYF
TRBV5-4	TRBJ2-1	once	NA	TGTGCCAGCAGCTTGGACACCAACTCCTACAATGAGCAGTTCTTC	CASSLDTNSYNEQFF
TRBV7-2	TRBJ1-1	NA	TRBD1	TGTGCCAGCAGCTTAGCGGACAGGGGGCGAGCTTTCTTT	CASSLADRGRAFF
TRBV5-1	TRBJ2-4	NA	NA	TGCGCCAGCAGCTTGTCAAGGGGCAAAAACATTCAGTACTTC	CASSLSRGKNIQYF
TRBV3-1/TRBV3-2	TRBJ2-1	NA	TRBD1	TGTGCCAGCAGCCAAGCGGGAACAGGGGGCGGTGAGCAGTTCTTC	CASSQAGTGGGEQFF
TRBV7-2	TRBJ1-5	NA	NA	TGTGCCAGCAGCTTAGAGGGGAGGCCTCAGCCCCAGCATTTT	CASSLEGRPQPQHF
TRBV7-9	TRBJ1-3	few	TRBD1	TGTGCCAGCCGGGACAGCCCTGGAAACACCATATATTTT	CASRDSPGNTIYF
TRBV4-2	TRBJ2-5	NA	TRBD2	TGTGCCAGCAGCCCGCCCTATTGGGGCGGGAGGGGAAAGGGGACCCAGTACTTC	CASSPPYWGGRGKGTQYF
TRBV6-1	TRBJ1-4	few	NA	TGTGCCAGCAGTGAACGGGGAGGTTTTGGGGAAAAACTGTTTTTT	CASSERGGFGEKLFF
TRBV4-3	TRBJ1-2	NA	TRBD1	TGCGCCAGCAGCCGCGTTGACAGGGATGGCTACACCTTC	CASSRVDRDGYTF
TRBV5-1	TRBJ1-2	NA	TRBD1	TGCGCCAGCAGCTTGGACGGGACAGCTAACTATGGCTACACCTTC	CASSLDGTANYGYTF
TRBV24-1	TRBJ2-5	once	NA	TGTGCCACCAGTGATTGGGCGGGGAGAGGGGAGACCCAGTACTTC	CATSDWAGRGETQYF
TRBV11-2	TRBJ1-1	few	TRBD1	TGTGCCAGCAGACCGCCTCGACAGGGGTCTTACACTGAAGCTTTCTTT	CASRPPRQGSYTEAFF
TRBV19	TRBJ2-2	NA	NA	TGTGCCAGTAGTATAGCGGGTAGCAACACCGGGGAGCTGTTTTTT	CASSIAGSNTGELFF
TRBV18	TRBJ1-1	NA	NA	TGTGCCAGCTCTCAGGGGAGGGACACTGAAGCTTTCTTT	CASSQGRDTEAFF
TRBV4-1	TRBJ2-2	few	NA	TGCGCCAGCAGCCAACCTTTATCCACCGGGGAGCTGTTTTTT	CASSQPLSTGELFF
TRBV4-1	TRBJ2-3	once	TRBD2	TGCGCCAGCAGCCAAACTACGTCCGTGGGAGGGGATACGCAGTATTTT	CASSQTTSVGGDTQYF
TRBV9	TRBJ2-2	NA	NA	TGTGCCAGCAGCGTAGACGGGAGTGCTACCGGGGAGCTGTTTTTT	CASSVDGSATGELFF
TRBV7-6	TRBJ2-2	NA	TRBD2	TGTGCCAGCAGCTCCCTCGGGGGGGGTGTGAACACCGGGGAGCTGTTTTTT	CASSSLGGGVNTGELFF
TRBV7-2	TRBJ1-6	NA	TRBD1	TGTGCCAGCAGCGCCTCCGGGACAGGTTCTTCACCCCTCCACTTT	CASSASGTGSSPLHF
TRBV19	TRBJ2-1	NA	NA	TGTGCCAGTAGTATAGACACCCAGAATGAGCAGTTCTTC	CASSIDTQNEQFF
TRBV2	TRBJ2-7	few	NA	TGTGCCAGCAGGAGGCAGGGTGAGCAGTACTTC	CASRRQGEQYF